The 22 T cell receptor beta chains presented below share a single source sample, sequenced in a study of OX40 agonist ivuxolimab in advanced cancers. The repertoire was sequenced with immunoSEQ multiplex PCR; TCRdb's copy has only in-frame clones and lacks some. The sample contains about 77,000 clones, 81% of which appear only once. The sample consisted of CD4+ or CD8+ T cells sorted from blood, taken in a trial of the OX40 agonist ivuxolimab. These receptors were obtained from an adult with an advanced solid tumor such as melanoma, head and neck, liver or kidney cancer.

The V gene is TRBV5-4, the J gene TRBJ1-2, with no clear D. Per germline, CDR1 SGHNT and CDR2 YYREEE (reference sequence). V shed 0 bases and J shed 1 base, with 10 bases lying between them. This CDR3 comprises 15 residues. As DNA, the CDR3 is TGTGCCAGCAGCTTGGATGGCCAGCTTAACTATGGCTACACCTTC. Protein sequence: CASSLDGQLNYGYTF.

The chain has TRBV19 and TRBJ2-5; D possibly uses TRBD1 or TRBD2 (6 bases each). Trimming shortened V by 9 bases and J by 2 bases, and 13 bases separated the two germline ends. The CDR3 is 13 residues long. The germline V gene encodes CDR1 LNHDA and CDR2 SQIVND (reference sequence). The CDR3 bases are TGTGCCAGCTCGGGGGCAGCGCAAGAGACCCAGTACTTC. It is translated as CASSGAAQETQYF.

The V call is TRBV7-9, the J call TRBJ1-1, with 8 nucleotides matching TRBD1. The CDR3 totals 13 residues. V dropped 3 bases and J dropped 7; count of bases not matched to a gene: 4. Germline V lookup: CDR1 SEHNR, CDR2 FQNEAQ (reference sequence). CDR3 bases: TGTGCCAGCAGCTTTCAGGGGGCATTTGAAGCTTTCTTT. Its protein product is CASSFQGAFEAFF. Using reference TRBV7-9 and TRBJ1-1 for the parts outside the CDR3, the full variable domain is DTGVSQNPRHKITKRGQNVTFRCDPISEHNRLYWYRQTLGQGPEFLTYFQNEAQLEKSRLLSDRFSAERPKGSFSTLEIQRTEQGDSAMYLCASSFQGAFEAFFGQGTRLTVV.

J is TRBJ1-1 and V is TRBV6-4; D uncertain. The CDR3 has 13 residues. Germline V gene sequence: CDR1 MRHNA, CDR2 SNTAGT. Trimming shortened V by 4 bases and J by 3 bases, and 9 bases separated the two germline ends. The CDR3 region has the DNA TGTGCCAGCAGTGCTACGGAGGACACTGAAGCTTTCTTT. Translated: CASSATEDTEAFF.

This clone showed up just a few times. V and J are TRBV27 and TRBJ2-5; 9 nucleotides match TRBD1. Germline CDR1 MNHEY, CDR2 SMNVEV (reference sequence). J gave up 7 bases and V 5 bases, and 8 bases lay outside the gene matches. The length of the CDR3 is 14 residues. The CDR3, as DNA: TGTGCCAGCAGTCTGGGACAGGGATTTGGGACCCAGTACTTC. This gives the protein CASSLGQGFGTQYF.

This clone has a handful of counts. The chain employs TRBV5-6 and TRBJ1-5, with no clear D. Germline CDR1 and CDR2: SGHDT and YYEEEE. V lost 2 bases and J 3 bases, leaving 9 bases between the germline ends. The CDR3 length is 14 residues. The CDR3: CASSFHGFNQPQHF. The CDR3 DNA reads as TGTGCCAGCAGCTTCCACGGCTTCAATCAGCCCCAGCATTTT. The full variable domain, completed using reference TRBV5-6 and TRBJ1-5, is DAGVTQSPTHLIKTRGQQVTLRCSPKSGHDTVSWYQQALGQGPQFIFQYYEEEERQRGNFPDRFSGHQFPNYSSELNVNALLLGDSALYLCASSFHGFNQPQHFGDGTRLSIL.

The CDR3: CASSTGQGTDGYTF. CDR3 coding DNA: TGTGCCAGTAGTACGGGACAGGGGACGGATGGCTACACCTTC. The chain has TRBV19 and TRBJ1-2; 10 bases are a match to TRBD1. Germline loops: CDR1 LNHDA, CDR2 SQIVND (reference sequence). The CDR3 contains 14 residues. V lost 4 bases to trimming and J lost 6 bases; unmatched junction nucleotides: 5. The variable domain in full, with the rest retrieved from reference TRBV19 and TRBJ1-2, is DGGITQSPKYLFRKEGQNVTLSCEQNLNHDAMYWYRQDPGQGLRLIYYSQIVNDFQKGDIAEGYSVSREKKESFPLTVTSAQKNPTAFYLCASSTGQGTDGYTFGSGTRLTVV.

The chain has TRBV6-5 and TRBJ2-7; 7 bases line up with TRBD2. The V and J ends lost 10 bases and 2 bases, in that order; junction bases with no gene match: 14. From germline, CDR1 is MNHEY and CDR2 SVGAGI. The CDR3 is 15 amino acids. This CDR3 reads CATEGGRGFTYEQYF. CDR3 nucleotide sequence: TGTGCCACTGAGGGAGGGAGGGGATTTACCTACGAGCAGTACTTC.

V usage is TRBV18 and J usage is TRBJ1-5; D gene uncertain. The germline V gene has CDR1 KGHSH and CDR2 LQKENI. The V end lost 2 bases, the J end lost 1 base, and 6 bases lay between the germline ends. CDR3 length: 14 residues. CDR3 DNA: TGTGCCAGCTCACCATTGGGGAGCAATCAGCCCCAGCATTTT. Translating gives CASSPLGSNQPQHF. The full variable domain, in which reference TRBV18 and TRBJ1-5 provide the parts outside the CDR3, is NAGVMQNPRHLVRRRGQEARLRCSPMKGHSHVYWYRQLPEEGLKFMVYLQKENIIDESGMPKERFSAEFPKEGPSILRIQQVVRGDSAAYFCASSPLGSNQPQHFGDGTRLSIL.

The chain combines TRBV20-1 with TRBJ1-3, with D hard to call. The CDR3 runs 11 residues. Germline V CDR1 and CDR2: DFQATT, SNEGSKA (reference sequence). The V and J ends lost 5 bases and 1 base respectively, with 3 bases between them. The CDR3 DNA reads as TGCAGTGCTCAGTCTGGAAACACCATATATTTT. Translated, it gives CSAQSGNTIYF.

The CDR3 sequence is CASSGQGGTVGGYTF. The CDR3 DNA reads as TGTGCCAGCAGTGGTCAAGGGGGCACTGTAGGTGGCTACACCTTC. This chain joins TRBV2 and TRBJ1-2, with 7 nucleotides matching TRBD1. J lost 7 bases, V lost 4 bases, and 12 bases had no gene match. The CDR3 is made up of 15 amino acids. Germline loops: CDR1 SNHLY, CDR2 FYNNEI.

V and J are TRBV27 and TRBJ1-6, with no clear D. V gave up 1 base and J gave up 9 bases, with 19 bases separating them. The CDR3 has 17 amino acids. Germline CDR1 MNHEY, CDR2 SMNVEV (reference sequence). CDR3 nucleotide sequence: TGTGCCAGCAGTTTATTAATTCCGGACGGAGGTGGTTCACCCCTCCACTTT. It translates to CASSLLIPDGGGSPLHF.

The chain carries TRBV5-8 and TRBJ1-2; D is undetermined. V lost 2 bases and J 4 bases, leaving 15 bases between the germline ends. Looked up from germline, CDR1 is SGHTS and CDR2 is YDEGEE. The CDR3 consists of 15 residues. The CDR3 region is CASSFGPRGSYGYTF. The CDR3, as DNA: TGTGCCAGCAGCTTTGGTCCTCGGGGATCCTATGGCTACACCTTC.

This clone was seen just once. This chain joins TRBV7-3 and TRBJ2-1; 8 bases map to TRBD2. The CDR3 is 15 residues long. Trimming took 6 bases from V and 0 from J; bases not matched to a gene: 4. Germline-derived CDR1 and CDR2 are SGHTA and FQGTGA. This chain's CDR3 is CASSSGTSSYNEQFF. Here the CDR3 DNA reads TGTGCCAGCAGTTCCGGGACTAGCTCCTACAATGAGCAGTTCTTC.

The V gene is TRBV5-1, the J gene TRBJ1-1, with D perhaps matching TRBD1 (6 bases). V shed 0 bases and J shed 5 bases, with 11 bases lying between them. Germline lookup yields CDR1 SGHRS and CDR2 YFSETQ. CDR3 length: 14 amino acids. The CDR3: CASSLGQGRTEAFF. CDR3 coding DNA: TGCGCCAGCAGCTTGGGGCAGGGGCGTACTGAAGCTTTCTTT.

The chain links TRBV7-2 to TRBJ1-1; no definite D call. The length of the CDR3 is 13 residues. V was clipped by 1 base and J by 1 base, with 4 bases between them. Germline values: CDR1 SGHTA, CDR2 FQGNSA. Here the CDR3 reads CASSLGANTEAFF. For the CDR3, the DNA is TGTGCCAGCAGCTTAGGCGCGAACACTGAAGCTTTCTTT.

The chain employs TRBV10-3 and TRBJ2-1; 9 nucleotides line up with TRBD2. Germline lookup yields CDR1 ENHRY and CDR2 SYGVKD. Unmatched junction bases numbered 7, after V lost 7 bases and J lost 6 bases. The CDR3 consists of 14 residues. The CDR3 nucleotides are TGTGCCATCAAAGAGCGGGGGGATCTCAATGAGCAGTTCTTC. It encodes CAIKERGDLNEQFF.

The rearrangement links TRBV7-2 to TRBJ2-3; 11 bases align to TRBD2. The trim removed 1 base at V and 2 bases at J, leaving 5 bases unmatched. The CDR3 runs 17 residues. CDR1 and CDR2 from the germline V gene are SGHTA and FQGNSA. The CDR3 DNA reads TGTGCCAGCAGCTTAGAAGCTAGCGGGGGGTTCACAGATACGCAGTATTTT. It translates to CASSLEASGGFTDTQYF.

This clone was counted once. The J gene is TRBJ1-2, the V gene TRBV2, with 11 positions matching TRBD1. V was clipped by 7 bases and J by 2 bases; unmatched bases: 15. The V gene's germline CDR1 is SNHLY and CDR2 FYNNEI. The CDR3 spans 18 residues. The CDR3 DNA reads as TGTGCCAGCATGGGTGTAAGGGACAGGGGGTGGAAAAACTATGGCTACACCTTC. Its protein is CASMGVRDRGWKNYGYTF.

The chain joins TRBV13 to TRBJ2-3, with D possibly matching TRBD2 (6 bases). V was trimmed by 5 bases and J by 1 base, leaving 13 bases between them. The CDR3 is 15 residues long. From germline, CDR1 is PRHDT and CDR2 FYEKMQ (reference sequence). For the CDR3, the DNA is TGTGCCAGCAGCCACCGGGGGTTAGGCACAGATACGCAGTATTTT. Protein product: CASSHRGLGTDTQYF.

The gene calls are TRBV4-1 and TRBJ1-5; D gene ambiguous. This CDR3 has 15 residues. CDR1 is MGHRA and CDR2 is YSYEKL in the germline V gene. The V end lost 0 bases, the J end lost 0 bases, and 6 bases lay between the germline ends. CDR3 sequence reads: CASSQEGNSNQPQHF. DNA of the CDR3: TGCGCCAGCAGCCAAGAGGGGAATAGCAATCAGCCCCAGCATTTT.

This chain links TRBV29-1 with TRBJ1-1; tentatively, D is TRBD1 (5 bases). V lost 4 bases and J 2 bases, leaving 11 bases between the germline ends. Germline V gene sequence: CDR1 SQVTM, CDR2 ANQGSEA. The CDR3 has 13 residues. CDR3 sequence reads: CSVARGDNTEAFF. For the CDR3, the DNA is TGCAGCGTTGCTCGGGGGGATAACACTGAAGCTTTCTTT.